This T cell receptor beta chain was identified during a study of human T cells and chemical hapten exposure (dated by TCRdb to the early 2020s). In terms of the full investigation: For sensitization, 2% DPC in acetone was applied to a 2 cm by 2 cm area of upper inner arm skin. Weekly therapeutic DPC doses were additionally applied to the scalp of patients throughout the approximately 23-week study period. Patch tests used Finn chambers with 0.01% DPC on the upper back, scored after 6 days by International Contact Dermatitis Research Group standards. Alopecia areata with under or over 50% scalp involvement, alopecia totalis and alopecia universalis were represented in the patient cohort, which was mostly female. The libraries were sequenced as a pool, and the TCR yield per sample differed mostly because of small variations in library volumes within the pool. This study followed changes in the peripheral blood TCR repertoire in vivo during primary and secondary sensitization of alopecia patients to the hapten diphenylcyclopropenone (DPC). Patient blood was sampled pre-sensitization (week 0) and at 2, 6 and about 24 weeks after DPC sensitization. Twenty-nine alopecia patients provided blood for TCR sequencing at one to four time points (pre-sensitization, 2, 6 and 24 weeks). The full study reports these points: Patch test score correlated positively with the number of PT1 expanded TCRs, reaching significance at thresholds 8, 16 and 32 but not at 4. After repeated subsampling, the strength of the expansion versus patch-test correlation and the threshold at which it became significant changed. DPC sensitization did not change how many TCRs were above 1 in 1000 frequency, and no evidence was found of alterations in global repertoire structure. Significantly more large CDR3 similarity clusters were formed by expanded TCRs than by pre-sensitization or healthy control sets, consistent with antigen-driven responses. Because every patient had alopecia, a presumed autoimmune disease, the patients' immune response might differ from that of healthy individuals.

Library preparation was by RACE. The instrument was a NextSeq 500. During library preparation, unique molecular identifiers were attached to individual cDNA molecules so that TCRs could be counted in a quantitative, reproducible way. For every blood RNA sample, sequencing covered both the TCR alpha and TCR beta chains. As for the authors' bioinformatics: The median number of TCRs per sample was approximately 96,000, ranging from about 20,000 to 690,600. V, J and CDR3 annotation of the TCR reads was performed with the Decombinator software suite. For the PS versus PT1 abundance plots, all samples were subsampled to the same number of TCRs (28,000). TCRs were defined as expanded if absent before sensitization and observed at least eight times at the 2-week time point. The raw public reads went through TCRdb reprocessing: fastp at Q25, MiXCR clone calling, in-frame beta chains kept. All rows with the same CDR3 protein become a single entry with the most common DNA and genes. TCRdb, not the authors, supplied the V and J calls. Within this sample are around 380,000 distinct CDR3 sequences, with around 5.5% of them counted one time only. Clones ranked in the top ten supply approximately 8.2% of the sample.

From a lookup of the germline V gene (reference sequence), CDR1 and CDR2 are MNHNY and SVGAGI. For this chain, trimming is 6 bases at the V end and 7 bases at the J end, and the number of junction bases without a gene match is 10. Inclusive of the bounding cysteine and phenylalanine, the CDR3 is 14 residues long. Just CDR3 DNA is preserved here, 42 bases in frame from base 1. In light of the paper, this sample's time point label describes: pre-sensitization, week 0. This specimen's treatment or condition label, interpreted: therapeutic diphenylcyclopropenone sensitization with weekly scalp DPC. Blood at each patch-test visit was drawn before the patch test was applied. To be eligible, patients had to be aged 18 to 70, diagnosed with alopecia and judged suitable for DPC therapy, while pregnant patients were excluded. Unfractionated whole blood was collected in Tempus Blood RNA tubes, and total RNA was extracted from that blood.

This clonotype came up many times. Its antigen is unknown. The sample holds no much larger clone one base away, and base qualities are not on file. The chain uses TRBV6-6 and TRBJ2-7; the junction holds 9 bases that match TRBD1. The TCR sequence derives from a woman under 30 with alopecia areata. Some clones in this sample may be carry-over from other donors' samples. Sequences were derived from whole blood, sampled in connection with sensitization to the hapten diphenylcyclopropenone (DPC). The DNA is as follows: TGTGCCAGCAGCTGGGCCGGGACAGGGTATGAGCAGTACTTC. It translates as CASSWAGTGYEQYF.